This T cell receptor (beta chain) derives from a study of control samples from healthy donors and cancer patients. The CDR3 spans 15 residues. V gave up 0 bases and J gave up 3 bases; unmatched junction bases: 3. Germline loops: CDR1 LGHNA, CDR2 YNFKEQ. The method was immunoSEQ multiplex PCR; TCRdb's version includes in-frame clones alone and lacks a portion of them. This table has some 28,000 clones, 79% appearing once. The sequenced sample was PBMCs. The source is a man between 60 and 70 years old with head and neck cancer. The rearrangement joins TRBV4-2 to TRBJ2-3; 7 nucleotides line up with TRBD1. CDR3 region: CASSQDGTETDTQYF. Here the CDR3 DNA reads TGTGCCAGCAGCCAAGACGGGACAGAAACAGATACGCAGTATTTT.